A single TCR beta chain is shown here with its context. Authors' processing steps: Amplification of reference gene primers provided the estimated nucleated cell counts. TCRdb keeps only in-frame clones here, not all; method: immunoSEQ multiplex PCR. V and J calls plus clone size are reproduced from that table; the DNA served to infer D and trimming. The data show 150,000 to 200,000 clones, about 79% seen once. After removal of 1 base from V and 3 bases from J, the junction contained 9 bases not matched to a gene. The germline V gene encodes CDR1 SGHVS and CDR2 FNYEAQ. This CDR3 contains 17 residues. The sample originates from a study of blood T cell repertoires in COVID-19. Study details: There were acute and convalescent COVID-19 samples, and they came from the United States, Italy and Spain. T cells, B-cell-depleted T cells, or PBMCs provided the cDNA or gDNA that served as material.

Sequenced: peripheral blood. The gene calls are TRBV7-6 and TRBJ2-7, with 10 bases matching TRBD2. The clonotype comes from a woman between 65 and 79 years old with acute or convalescent COVID-19. CDR3 in amino acids: CASSLVPISSGSYEQYF. Here the CDR3 DNA reads TGTGCCAGCAGCTTAGTCCCTATATCTAGCGGGAGCTACGAGCAGTACTTC.